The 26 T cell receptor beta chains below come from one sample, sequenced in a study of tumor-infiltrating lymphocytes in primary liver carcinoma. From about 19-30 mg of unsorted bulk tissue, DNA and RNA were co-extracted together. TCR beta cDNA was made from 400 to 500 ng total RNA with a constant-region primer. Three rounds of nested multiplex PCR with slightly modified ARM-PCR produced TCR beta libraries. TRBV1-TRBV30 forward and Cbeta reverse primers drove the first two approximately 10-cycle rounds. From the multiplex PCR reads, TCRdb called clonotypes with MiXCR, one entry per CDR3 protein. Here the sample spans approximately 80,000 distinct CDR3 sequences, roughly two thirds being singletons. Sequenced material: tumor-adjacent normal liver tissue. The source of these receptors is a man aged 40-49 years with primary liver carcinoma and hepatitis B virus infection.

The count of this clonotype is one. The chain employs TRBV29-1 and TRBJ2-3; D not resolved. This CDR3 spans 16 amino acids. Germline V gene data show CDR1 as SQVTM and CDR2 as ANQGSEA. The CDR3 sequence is CSVAGVNGRSTDTQYF. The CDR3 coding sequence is TGCAGTGTCGCTGGAGTGAACGGACGTAGCACAGATACGCAGTATTTT.

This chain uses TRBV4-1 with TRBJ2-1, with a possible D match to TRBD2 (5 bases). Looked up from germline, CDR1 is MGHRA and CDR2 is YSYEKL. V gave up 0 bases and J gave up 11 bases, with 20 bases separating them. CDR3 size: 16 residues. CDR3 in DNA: TGCGCCAGCAGCCAAGATGGGCGGGTTCGAAGAGACAAGCAGTTCTTC. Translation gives CASSQDGRVRRDKQFF.

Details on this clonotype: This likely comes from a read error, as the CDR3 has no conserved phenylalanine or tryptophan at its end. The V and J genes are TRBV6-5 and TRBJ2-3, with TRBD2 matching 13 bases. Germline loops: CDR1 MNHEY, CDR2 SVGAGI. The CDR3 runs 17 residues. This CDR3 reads CASNYSTSGRWSGTQYS. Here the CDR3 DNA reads TGTGCCAGCAATTACTCGACTAGCGGGAGGTGGAGTGGTACGCAGTATTCT.

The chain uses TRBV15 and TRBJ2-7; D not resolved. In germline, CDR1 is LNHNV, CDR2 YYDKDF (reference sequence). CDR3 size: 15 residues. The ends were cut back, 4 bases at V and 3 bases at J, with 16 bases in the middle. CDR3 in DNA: TGTGCCACCAGCAAAGAAGACAATTACCTCTACGAGCAGTACTTC. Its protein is CATSKEDNYLYEQYF.

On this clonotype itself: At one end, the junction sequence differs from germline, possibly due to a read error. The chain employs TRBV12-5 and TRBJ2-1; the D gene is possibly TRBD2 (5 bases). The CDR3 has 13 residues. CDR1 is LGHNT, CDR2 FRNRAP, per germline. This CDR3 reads CTSGPRYSNEQFF. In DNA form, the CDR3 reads TGTACTAGTGGTCCTCGTTACTCCAATGAGCAGTTCTTC.

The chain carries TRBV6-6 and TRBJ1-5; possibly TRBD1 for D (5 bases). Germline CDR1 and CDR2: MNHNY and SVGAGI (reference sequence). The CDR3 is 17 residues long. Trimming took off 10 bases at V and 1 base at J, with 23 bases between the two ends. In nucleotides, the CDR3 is TGTGCCAACTGTTACTCGAGACCCCGGGACAGCAATCAGCCCCAGCATTTT. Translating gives CANCYSRPRDSNQPQHF.

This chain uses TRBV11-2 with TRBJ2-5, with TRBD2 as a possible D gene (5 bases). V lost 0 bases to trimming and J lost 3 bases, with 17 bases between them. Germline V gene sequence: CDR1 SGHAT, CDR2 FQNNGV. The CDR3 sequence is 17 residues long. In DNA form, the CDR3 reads TGTGCCAGCAGCTTAGACCCGGGTACGGGGTTAGAAGAGACCCAGTACTTC. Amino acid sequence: CASSLDPGTGLEETQYF.

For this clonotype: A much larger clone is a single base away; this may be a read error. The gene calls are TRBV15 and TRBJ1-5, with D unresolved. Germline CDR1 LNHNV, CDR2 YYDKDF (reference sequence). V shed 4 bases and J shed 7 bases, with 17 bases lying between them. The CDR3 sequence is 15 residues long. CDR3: CATSIVSGINQPQHF. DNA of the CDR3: TGTGCCACCAGCATAGTGTCCGGGATCAACCAGCCCCAGCATTTT.

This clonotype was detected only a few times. The CDR3 DNA follows: TGTGCCAGCTCACCCCCTGGAGGGGCCCAAGGCTACACCTTC. It yields the protein CASSPPGGAQGYTF. The J gene is TRBJ1-2, the V gene TRBV18, with D possibly TRBD1 on 5 matching bases. Deletions cut 3 bases from V and 8 bases from J, with 16 bases between. Germline CDR1 KGHSH, CDR2 LQKENI. The CDR3 extends over 14 amino acids.

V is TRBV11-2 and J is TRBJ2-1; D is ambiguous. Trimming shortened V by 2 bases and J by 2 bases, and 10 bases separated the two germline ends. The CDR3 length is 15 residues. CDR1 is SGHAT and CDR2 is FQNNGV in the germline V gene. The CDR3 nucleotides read TGTGCCAGCAGCTTAATGGTGGCAGCCTACAATGAGCAGTTCTTC. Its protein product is CASSLMVAAYNEQFF.

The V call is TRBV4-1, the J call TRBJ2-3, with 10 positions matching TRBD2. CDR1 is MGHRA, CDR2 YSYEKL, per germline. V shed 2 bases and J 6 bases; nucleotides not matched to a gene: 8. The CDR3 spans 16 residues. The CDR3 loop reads CASSQRLAGDTDTQYF. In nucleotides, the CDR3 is TGCGCCAGCAGCCAACGCCTAGCGGGAGACACGGATACGCAGTATTTT.

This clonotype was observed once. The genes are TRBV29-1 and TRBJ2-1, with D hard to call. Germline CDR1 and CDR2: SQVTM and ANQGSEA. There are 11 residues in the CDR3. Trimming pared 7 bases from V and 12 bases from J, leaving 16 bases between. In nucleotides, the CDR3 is TGCAGCGCGGATGGGTATATTATGCAGTTCTTC. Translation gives CSADGYIMQFF.

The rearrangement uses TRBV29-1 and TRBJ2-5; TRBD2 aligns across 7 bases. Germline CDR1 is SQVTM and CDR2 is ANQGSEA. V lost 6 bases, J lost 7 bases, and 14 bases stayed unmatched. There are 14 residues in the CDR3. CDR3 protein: CSVDLVGGRGTQYF. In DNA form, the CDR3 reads TGCAGCGTGGACTTAGTGGGAGGGAGAGGGACCCAGTACTTC.

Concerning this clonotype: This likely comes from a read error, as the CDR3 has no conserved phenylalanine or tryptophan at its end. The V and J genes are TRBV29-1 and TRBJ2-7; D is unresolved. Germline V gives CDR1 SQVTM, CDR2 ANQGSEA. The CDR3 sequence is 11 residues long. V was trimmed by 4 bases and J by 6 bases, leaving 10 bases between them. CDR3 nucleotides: TGCAGCGTTGTCAGATCCGGCGAGCAGTACTCC. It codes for CSVVRSGEQYS.

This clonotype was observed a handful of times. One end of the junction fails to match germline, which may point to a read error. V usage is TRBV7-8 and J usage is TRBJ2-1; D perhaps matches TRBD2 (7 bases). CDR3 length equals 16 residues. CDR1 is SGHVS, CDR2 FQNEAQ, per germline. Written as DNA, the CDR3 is TGTGCCAGCGGCTTAGGGGCAAGGGGGGGCTTAAATGAGCAGTTCTTC. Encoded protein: CASGLGARGGLNEQFF.

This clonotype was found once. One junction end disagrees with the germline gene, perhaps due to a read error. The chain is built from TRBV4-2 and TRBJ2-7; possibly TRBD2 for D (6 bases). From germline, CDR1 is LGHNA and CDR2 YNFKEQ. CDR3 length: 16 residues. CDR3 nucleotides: TGTGTCAGCAGCCAAGGGCTTAGCGGCTTTACGTACGAGAAGTACTTC. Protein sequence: CVSSQGLSGFTYEKYF.

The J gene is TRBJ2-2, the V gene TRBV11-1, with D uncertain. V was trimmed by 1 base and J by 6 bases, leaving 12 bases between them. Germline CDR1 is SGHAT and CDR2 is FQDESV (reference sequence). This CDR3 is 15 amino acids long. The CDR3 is CASSLDDPYAGELFF. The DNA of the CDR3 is TGTGCCAGCAGCTTAGACGATCCATACGCCGGGGAGCTGTTTTTT. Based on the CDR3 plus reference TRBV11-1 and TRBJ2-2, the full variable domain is EAEVAQSPRYKITEKSQAVAFWCDPISGHATLYWYRQILGQGPELLVQFQDESVVDDSQLPKDRFSAERLKGVDSTLKIQPAELGDSAMYLCASSLDDPYAGELFFGEGSRLTVL.

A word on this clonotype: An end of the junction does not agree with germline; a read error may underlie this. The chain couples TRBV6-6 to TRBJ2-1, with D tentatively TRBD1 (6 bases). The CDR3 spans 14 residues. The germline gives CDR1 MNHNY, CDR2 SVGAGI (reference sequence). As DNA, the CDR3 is TGTACCAGCAATACCTCCGGGACATACAATGAGCAGTTCTTC. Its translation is CTSNTSGTYNEQFF.

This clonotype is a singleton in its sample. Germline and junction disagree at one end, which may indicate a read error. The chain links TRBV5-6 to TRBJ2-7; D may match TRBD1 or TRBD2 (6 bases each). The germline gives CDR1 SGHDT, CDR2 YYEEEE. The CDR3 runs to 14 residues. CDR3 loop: CASSLWGATSEQYF. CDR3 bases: TGTGCTAGCAGCTTGTGGGGGGCTACGAGTGAGCAGTACTTC.

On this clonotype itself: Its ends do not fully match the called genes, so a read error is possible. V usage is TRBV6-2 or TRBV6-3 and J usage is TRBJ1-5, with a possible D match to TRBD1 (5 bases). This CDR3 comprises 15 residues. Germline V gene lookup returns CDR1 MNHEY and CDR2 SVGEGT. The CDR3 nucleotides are TGTGTCAGCAGCTCGCAGGGCGGTAGCAATCAGCCCCAGCATTTT. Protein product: CVSSSQGGSNQPQHF.

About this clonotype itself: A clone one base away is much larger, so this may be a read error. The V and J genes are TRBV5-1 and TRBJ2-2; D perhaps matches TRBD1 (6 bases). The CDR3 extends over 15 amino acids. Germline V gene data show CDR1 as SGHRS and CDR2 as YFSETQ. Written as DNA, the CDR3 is TGCGCCAGCAGCACCTTGCAGGGGAACACCGTGGAGCTGTTTTTT. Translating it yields CASSTLQGNTVELFF.

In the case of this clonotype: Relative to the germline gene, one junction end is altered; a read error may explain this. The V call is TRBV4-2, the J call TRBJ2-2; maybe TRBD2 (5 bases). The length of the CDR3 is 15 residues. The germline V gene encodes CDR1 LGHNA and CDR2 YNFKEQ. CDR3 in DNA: TGTGCCAGCAACCAAGCTCTCCAGGTGGCCGGGGAGCTGTTTTTC. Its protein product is CASNQALQVAGELFF.

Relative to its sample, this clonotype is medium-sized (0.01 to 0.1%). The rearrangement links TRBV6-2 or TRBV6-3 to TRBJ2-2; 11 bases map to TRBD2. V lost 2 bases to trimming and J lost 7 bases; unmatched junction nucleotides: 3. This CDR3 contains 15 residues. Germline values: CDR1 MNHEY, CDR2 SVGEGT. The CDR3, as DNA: TGTGCCAGCAGTTACGCGCTAGCGGGAGGCGGGGAGCTGTTTTTT. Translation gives CASSYALAGGGELFF.

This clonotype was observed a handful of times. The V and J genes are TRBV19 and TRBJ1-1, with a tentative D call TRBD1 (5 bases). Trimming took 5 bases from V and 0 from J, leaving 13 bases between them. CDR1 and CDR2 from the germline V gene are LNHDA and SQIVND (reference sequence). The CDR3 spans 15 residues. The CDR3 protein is CASSLGPTMNTEAFF. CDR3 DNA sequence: TGTGCCAGTAGTCTGGGACCGACGATGAACACTGAAGCTTTCTTT.

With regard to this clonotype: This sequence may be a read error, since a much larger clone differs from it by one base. The CDR3 loop is CAISPLWGDTQYF. Here the CDR3 DNA reads TGTGCCATCAGTCCACTTTGGGGAGATACGCAGTATTTT. This chain connects TRBV12-3 or TRBV12-4 to TRBJ2-3; D call uncertain. This CDR3 has 13 residues.

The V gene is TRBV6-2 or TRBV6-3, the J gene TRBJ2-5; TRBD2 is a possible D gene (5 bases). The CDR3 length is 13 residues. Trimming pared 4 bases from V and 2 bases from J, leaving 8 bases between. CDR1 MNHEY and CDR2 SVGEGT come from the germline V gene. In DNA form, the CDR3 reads TGTGCCAGCAGTTTACTAGGACAAGAGACCCAGTACTTC. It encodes CASSLLGQETQYF.